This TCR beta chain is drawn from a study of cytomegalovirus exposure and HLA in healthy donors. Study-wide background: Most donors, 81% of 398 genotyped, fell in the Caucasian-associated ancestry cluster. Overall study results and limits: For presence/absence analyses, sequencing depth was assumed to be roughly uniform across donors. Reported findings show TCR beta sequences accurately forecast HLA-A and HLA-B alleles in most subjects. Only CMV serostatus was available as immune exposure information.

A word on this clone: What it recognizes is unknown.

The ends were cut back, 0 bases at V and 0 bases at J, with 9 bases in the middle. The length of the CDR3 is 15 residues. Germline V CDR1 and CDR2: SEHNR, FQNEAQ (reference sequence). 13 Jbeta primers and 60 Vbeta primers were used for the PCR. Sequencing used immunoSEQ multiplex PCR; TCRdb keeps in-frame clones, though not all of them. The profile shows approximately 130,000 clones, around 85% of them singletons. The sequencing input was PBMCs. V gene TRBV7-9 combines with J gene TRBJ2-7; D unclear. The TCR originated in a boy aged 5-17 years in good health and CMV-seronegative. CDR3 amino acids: CASSLATASSYEQYF. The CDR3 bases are TGTGCCAGCAGCTTAGCCACGGCTAGCTCCTACGAGCAGTACTTC. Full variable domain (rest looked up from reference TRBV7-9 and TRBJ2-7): DTGVSQNPRHKITKRGQNVTFRCDPISEHNRLYWYRQTLGQGPEFLTYFQNEAQLEKSRLLSDRFSAERPKGSFSTLEIQRTEQGDSAMYLCASSLATASSYEQYFGPGTRLTVT.